The 24 T cell receptor beta chains below all came from one sample that was sequenced in a study of blood T cells in healthy people across ages. Next came a second PCR, run for 7 to 11 cycles, which used a sample-barcoded 5' primer along with a J-beta primer mix. MiXCR was run by TCRdb on the 5' RACE reads, yielding one entry per CDR3 protein. The table shows 800,000 or so distinct CDR3 sequences, with approximately 59% occurring only once. Input material: blood. The receptors derive from a man aged 25-45 years in good health.

J is TRBJ2-1 and V is TRBV7-8; D is perhaps TRBD2 (6 bases). The CDR3 has 17 amino acids. From germline, CDR1 is SGHVS and CDR2 FQNEAQ. V was trimmed by 2 bases and J by 9 bases, leaving 23 bases between them. DNA of the CDR3: TGTGCCAGCAGCTTAAAATGGGAGTCGCGGGGTTTGGGTGAGCAGTTCTTC. Its protein is CASSLKWESRGLGEQFF.

The chain combines TRBV12-3 or TRBV12-4 with TRBJ2-5, with D perhaps assigned TRBD1 or TRBD2 (5 bases each). The length of the CDR3 is 12 residues. V lost 8 bases, J lost 11 bases, and 18 bases lay in between. The CDR3 DNA sequence: TGTGCCAGCCGGGGACGGACGCCCATGCAGTACTTC. Protein product: CASRGRTPMQYF.

This clonotype was found a few times. The CDR3 nucleotides are TGTGCCAGCAGCTCCGGGCCGGGGAACTCCTACAATGAGCAGTTCTTC. Protein sequence: CASSSGPGNSYNEQFF. The chain employs TRBV3-1 and TRBJ2-1; possible D gene TRBD2, 5 bases. V was trimmed by 5 bases and J by 0 bases, leaving 14 bases between them. This CDR3 spans 16 amino acids. CDR1 is LGHDT, CDR2 YNNKEL, per germline (reference sequence).

This clonotype turned up a few times. The chain combines TRBV6-5 with TRBJ1-2; TRBD1 agrees at 9 bases. Per germline, CDR1 MNHEY and CDR2 SVGAGI. The CDR3 runs 15 residues. The trim removed 5 bases at V and 7 bases at J, leaving 11 bases unmatched. The CDR3 reads CASSAVPGQGGGYTF. The DNA of the CDR3 is TGTGCCAGCAGTGCAGTCCCGGGACAGGGCGGTGGCTACACCTTC.

Of note for this clonotype: A junction boundary mismatches the germline segment, possibly from a read error. The chain carries TRBV20-1 and TRBJ2-3; TRBD1 matches 8 bases. Germline V gives CDR1 DFQATT, CDR2 SNEGSKA (reference sequence). CDR3 length: 14 residues. This CDR3 is CCAQKTGGTDTQYF. The CDR3 coding sequence is TGCTGTGCTCAAAAGACAGGGGGCACAGATACGCAGTATTTT.

This chain connects TRBV2 to TRBJ2-5; tentative D call: TRBD1 (6 bases). The CDR3 totals 15 residues. Germline CDR1 is SNHLY and CDR2 is FYNNEI. V was trimmed by 2 bases and J by 5 bases, leaving 15 bases between them. The CDR3 bases are TGTGCCAGCAGTGAACATCACAGGGATGAGGAGACCCAGTACTTC. Amino acids: CASSEHHRDEETQYF. Drawing the rest from reference TRBV2 and TRBJ2-5, the complete variable domain is EPEVTQTPSHQVTQMGQEVILRCVPISNHLYFYWYRQILGQKVEFLVSFYNNEISEKSEIFDDQFSVERPDGSNFTLKIRSTKLEDSAMYFCASSEHHRDEETQYFGPGTRLLVL.

The rearrangement joins TRBV6-2 or TRBV6-3 to TRBJ1-2, with D possibly TRBD1 on 5 matching bases. Trimming took off 5 bases at V and 5 bases at J, with 21 bases between the two ends. CDR1 MNHEY and CDR2 SVGEGT come from the germline V gene. CDR3 size: 16 residues. The CDR3, as DNA: TGTGCCAGCAGTCCTCCCTCCGCGGCAGGGCAATATGGCTACACCTTC. It yields the protein CASSPPSAAGQYGYTF.

The V call is TRBV7-9, the J call TRBJ2-5; D uncertain. V lost 2 bases, J lost 8 bases, and 12 bases lay in between. This CDR3 comprises 13 residues. The germline V gene has CDR1 SEHNR and CDR2 FQNEAQ (reference sequence). CDR3 region: CASSLPAPDTQYF. In nucleotides, the CDR3 is TGTGCCAGCAGCTTACCTGCGCCCGACACCCAGTACTTC.

This clonotype was counted at least ten times. V gene TRBV6-1 combines with J gene TRBJ1-2; 7 positions match TRBD1. Trimming removed 5 bases from V and 6 bases from J; junction bases left unmatched: 12. Germline V gives CDR1 MNHNS, CDR2 SASEGT. This CDR3 spans 15 amino acids. The CDR3 region is CASSQRSRGEDGYTF. The CDR3 DNA is TGTGCCAGCAGTCAAAGGAGCAGGGGGGAGGATGGCTACACCTTC.

This sequence joins TRBV29-1 and TRBJ2-5; D possibly corresponds to TRBD1 (6 bases). The better agreement between TRBJ2-7 and the DNA end casts doubt on the J call. Germline V gene lookup returns CDR1 SQVTM and CDR2 ANQGSEA. There are 12 residues in the CDR3. CDR3: CSAEGAGDEQYF. CDR3 sequence (DNA): TGCAGCGCCGAAGGGGCAGGGGACGAGCAGTACTTC.

The J gene is TRBJ1-3, the V gene TRBV6-5; 9 bases agree with TRBD1. The length of the CDR3 is 14 residues. Germline assignment: CDR1 MNHEY and CDR2 SVGAGI. Unmatched junction bases numbered 4, after V lost 2 bases and J lost 8 bases. Here the CDR3 DNA reads TGTGCCAGCAGTTACCGGGACAGGGCCCACACCATATATTTT. This encodes CASSYRDRAHTIYF.

The chain recombines TRBV9 with TRBJ2-1; TRBD2 agrees at 16 bases. The J segment lost 7 bases and the V segment lost 3 bases, leaving 13 bases of the junction unmatched. The CDR3 contains 19 residues. Germline CDR1 SGDLS, CDR2 YYNGEE. CDR3 sequence reads: CASSAAGTSGGADWNEQFF. In DNA form, the CDR3 reads TGTGCCAGCAGCGCCGCCGGGACTAGCGGGGGGGCCGATTGGAATGAGCAGTTCTTC.

V gene TRBV5-6 combines with J gene TRBJ1-2; D remains unclear. CDR3 length: 15 residues. Germline V lookup: CDR1 SGHDT, CDR2 YYEEEE. V lost 2 bases and J 0 bases, leaving 11 bases between the germline ends. CDR3 DNA sequence: TGTGCCAGCAGCTTCCCGGGGAGACCTAACTATGGCTACACCTTC. Translating gives CASSFPGRPNYGYTF.

The chain links TRBV6-4 to TRBJ2-5, with 13 positions matching TRBD2. This CDR3 has 15 residues. V lost 3 bases and J lost 11; bases outside the gene matches: 9. Germline V gene lookup returns CDR1 MRHNA and CDR2 SNTAGT. For the CDR3, the DNA is TGTGCCAGCAGTGAGGTGGGACTAGCGGGGAAGGAGCAGTACTTC. It encodes CASSEVGLAGKEQYF.

The chain links TRBV5-4 to TRBJ2-5, with 8 bases matching TRBD2. The trim removed 4 bases at V and 2 bases at J, leaving 7 bases unmatched. There are 15 residues in the CDR3. Germline CDR1 is SGHNT and CDR2 is YYREEE (reference sequence). DNA for the CDR3: TGTGCCAGCAGCCCCCCGACGGGGGGGCAAGAGACCCAGTACTTC. Amino acids: CASSPPTGGQETQYF. The variable domain in full, with the rest retrieved from reference TRBV5-4 and TRBJ2-5, is ETGVTQSPTHLIKTRGQQVTLRCSSQSGHNTVSWYQQALGQGPQFIFQYYREEENGRGNFPPRFSGLQFPNYSSELNVNALELDDSALYLCASSPPTGGQETQYFGPGTRLLVL.

This clonotype showed up just a few times. This rearrangement joins TRBV18 to TRBJ2-4; 12 nucleotides agree with TRBD2. The J call may be incorrect, as the DNA end agrees better with TRBJ2-7. Germline V gene lookup returns CDR1 KGHSH and CDR2 LQKENI. This CDR3 is 15 amino acids long. For the CDR3, the DNA is TGTGCCAGCTCACCTGGACTAGCGGGGTCCGACGAGCAGTACTTC. Translation gives CASSPGLAGSDEQYF.

The V gene is TRBV12-3 or TRBV12-4, the J gene TRBJ2-1; 11 positions match TRBD2. The CDR3 extends over 15 amino acids. V trimming: 5 bases; J trimming: 5 bases; junction bases outside the gene matches: 5. The CDR3 DNA is TGTGCCAGCAGTCCACTAGCGGGGGCCGACAATGAGCAGTTCTTC. Residues: CASSPLAGADNEQFF.

This clonotype was seen a handful of times. The V call is TRBV9, the J call TRBJ2-7, with D tentatively TRBD1 or TRBD2 (6 bases each). The CDR3 sequence is 13 residues long. Trimming took off 4 bases at V and 6 bases at J, with 14 bases between the two ends. The V gene's germline CDR1 is SGDLS and CDR2 YYNGEE. The CDR3 nucleotides read TGTGCCAGCAGCAGACAGGAGGGTGCCGAGCAGTACTTC. Its translation: CASSRQEGAEQYF.

The chain recombines TRBV2 with TRBJ2-3; 11 bases match TRBD2. The CDR3 is made up of 16 amino acids. Germline values: CDR1 SNHLY, CDR2 FYNNEI. J was trimmed by 2 bases and V by 3 bases; bases with no gene match: 4. Here the CDR3 reads CASSDIAGGLTDTQYF. For the CDR3, the DNA is TGTGCCAGCAGTGACATAGCGGGGGGGCTCACAGATACGCAGTATTTT.

The chain has TRBV5-4 and TRBJ2-1; 9 nucleotides line up with TRBD1. The J call may be in error: the DNA end matches TRBJ2-7 better. The germline gives CDR1 SGHNT, CDR2 YYREEE (reference sequence). This CDR3 region has 15 residues. The CDR3 bases are TGTGCCAGCAGCGGCCGGGACAGGGTCTCCTACGAGCAGTACTTC. It encodes CASSGRDRVSYEQYF.

This clonotype was observed a handful of times. The rearrangement joins TRBV28 to TRBJ2-3; 7 bases match TRBD1. This CDR3 comprises 15 residues. The germline gives CDR1 MDHEN, CDR2 SYDVKM. J lost 2 bases, V lost 5 bases, and 7 bases had no gene match. CDR3 loop: CASSLGTDYTDTQYF. The CDR3 coding sequence is TGTGCCAGCAGTCTCGGGACAGACTACACAGATACGCAGTATTTT.

V usage is TRBV12-3 or TRBV12-4 and J usage is TRBJ1-6; D might be TRBD1 (6 bases). V dropped 7 bases and J dropped 1 base, with 8 bases sitting between them. This CDR3 is built from 14 residues. The CDR3 DNA follows: TGTGCCAGCAACACAGGGTCCTATAATTCACCCCTCCACTTT. Translating gives CASNTGSYNSPLHF.

The gene calls are TRBV19 and TRBJ2-6, with 10 bases identical to TRBD2. With 4 bases clipped from V and 1 base from J, the junction kept 4 bases outside the gene matches. CDR1 is LNHDA and CDR2 is SQIVND in the germline V gene (reference sequence). The CDR3 loop spans 17 amino acids. The CDR3 region is CASSKAGGPSGANVLTF. For the CDR3, the DNA is TGTGCCAGTAGTAAAGCGGGGGGGCCGTCTGGGGCCAACGTCCTGACTTTC.

The table lists this clonotype with a few counts. The V gene is TRBV6-5, the J gene TRBJ2-7; 9 bases match TRBD1. The CDR3 has 15 residues. V shed 6 bases and J 1 base; nucleotides not matched to a gene: 7. CDR1 MNHEY and CDR2 SVGAGI come from the germline V gene. The CDR3 DNA reads as TGTGCCAGCAGCCGAGGGGGACAGGGTTCCTACGAGCAGTACTTC. Residues: CASSRGGQGSYEQYF.